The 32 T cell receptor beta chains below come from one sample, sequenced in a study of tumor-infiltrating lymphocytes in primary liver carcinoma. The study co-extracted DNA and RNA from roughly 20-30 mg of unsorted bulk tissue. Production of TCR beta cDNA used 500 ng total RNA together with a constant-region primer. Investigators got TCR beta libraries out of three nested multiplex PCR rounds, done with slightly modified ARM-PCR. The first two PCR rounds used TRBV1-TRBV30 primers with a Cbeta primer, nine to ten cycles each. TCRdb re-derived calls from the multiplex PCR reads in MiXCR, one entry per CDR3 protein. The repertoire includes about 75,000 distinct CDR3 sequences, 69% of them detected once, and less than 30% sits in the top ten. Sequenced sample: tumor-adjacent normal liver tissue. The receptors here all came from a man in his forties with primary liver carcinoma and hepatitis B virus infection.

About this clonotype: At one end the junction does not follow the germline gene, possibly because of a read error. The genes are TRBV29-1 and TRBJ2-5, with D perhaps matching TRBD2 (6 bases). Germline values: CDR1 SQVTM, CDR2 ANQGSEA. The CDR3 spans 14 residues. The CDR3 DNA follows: TGCAGCGTTGACCGGCCGGGGGACGCAGAGACCCACTACTTC. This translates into CSVDRPGDAETHYF. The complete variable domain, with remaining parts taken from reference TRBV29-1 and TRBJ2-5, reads SAVISQKPSRDICQRGTSLTIQCQVDSQVTMMFWYRQQPGQSLTLIATANQGSEATYESGFVIDKFPISRPNLTFSTLTVSNMSPEDSSIYLCSVDRPGDAETHYFGPGTRLLVL.

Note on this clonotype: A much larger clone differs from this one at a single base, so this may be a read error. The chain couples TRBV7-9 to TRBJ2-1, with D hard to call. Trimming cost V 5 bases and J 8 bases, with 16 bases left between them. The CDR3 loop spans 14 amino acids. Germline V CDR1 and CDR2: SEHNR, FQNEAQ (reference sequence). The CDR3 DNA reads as TGTGCCAGCAGCCCCATGTCCAGTTTGGATGAGCAGTTCTTC. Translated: CASSPMSSLDEQFF.

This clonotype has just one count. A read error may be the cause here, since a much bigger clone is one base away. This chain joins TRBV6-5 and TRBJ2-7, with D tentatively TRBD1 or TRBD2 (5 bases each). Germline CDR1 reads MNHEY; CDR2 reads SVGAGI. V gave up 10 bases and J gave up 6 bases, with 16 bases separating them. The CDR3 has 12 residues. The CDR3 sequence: CATRDGRSEQYF. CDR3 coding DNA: TGTGCCACCCGGGACGGACGGAGCGAGCAGTACTTC.

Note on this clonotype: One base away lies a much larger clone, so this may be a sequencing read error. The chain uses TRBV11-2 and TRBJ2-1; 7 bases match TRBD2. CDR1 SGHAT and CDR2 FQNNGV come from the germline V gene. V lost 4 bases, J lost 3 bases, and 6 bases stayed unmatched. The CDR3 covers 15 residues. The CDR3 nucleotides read TGTGCCAGCAGCTCGGAGCGGGACGTCTACAATGAGCAGTTCTTC. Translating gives CASSSERDVYNEQFF. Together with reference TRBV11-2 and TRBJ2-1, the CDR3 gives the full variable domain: EAGVAQSPRYKIIEKRQSVAFWCNPISGHATLYWYQQILGQGPKLLIQFQNNGVVDDSQLPKDRFSAERLKGVDSTLKIQPAKLEDSAVYLCASSSERDVYNEQFFGPGTRLTVL.

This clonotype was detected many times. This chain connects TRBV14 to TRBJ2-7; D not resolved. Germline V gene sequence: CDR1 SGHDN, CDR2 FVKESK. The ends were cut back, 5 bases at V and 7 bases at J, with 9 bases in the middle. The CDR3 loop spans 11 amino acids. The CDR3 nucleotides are TGTGCCAGCAGCTCTTATGGGGAGCAGTACTTC. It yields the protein CASSSYGEQYF.

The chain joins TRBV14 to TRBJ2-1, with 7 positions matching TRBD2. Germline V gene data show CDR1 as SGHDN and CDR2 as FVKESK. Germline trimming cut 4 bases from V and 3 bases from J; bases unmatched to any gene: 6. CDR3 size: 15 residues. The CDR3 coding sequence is TGTGCCAGCAGCCCCATGGGAGGGCTCTACAATGAGCAGTTCTTC. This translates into CASSPMGGLYNEQFF.

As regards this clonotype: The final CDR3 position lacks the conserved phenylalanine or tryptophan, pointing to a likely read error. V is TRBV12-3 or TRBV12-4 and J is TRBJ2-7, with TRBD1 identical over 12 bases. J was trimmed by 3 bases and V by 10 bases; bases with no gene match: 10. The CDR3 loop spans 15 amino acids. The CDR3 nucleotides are TGTGCCAACAGCGCGGGACAGGGGGCGAACTACGAGCAGTACTTA. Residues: CANSAGQGANYEQYL.

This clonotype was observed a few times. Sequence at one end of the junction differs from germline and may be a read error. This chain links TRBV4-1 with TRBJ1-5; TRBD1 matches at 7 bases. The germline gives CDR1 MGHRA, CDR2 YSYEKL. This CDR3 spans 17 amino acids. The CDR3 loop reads CASSQDLAAGGDQPQNF. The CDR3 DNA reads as TGCGCCAGCAGCCAAGATTTGGCCGCAGGGGGGGATCAGCCCCAGAATTTT.

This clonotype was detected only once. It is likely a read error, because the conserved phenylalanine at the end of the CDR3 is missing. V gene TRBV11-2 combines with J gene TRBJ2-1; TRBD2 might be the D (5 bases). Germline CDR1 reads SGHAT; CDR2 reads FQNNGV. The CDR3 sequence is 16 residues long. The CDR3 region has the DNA TGTGCCAGCAGCTTAGAGCTCCAAGAGGGAATGAATGGGCAGTTCTTA. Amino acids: CASSLELQEGMNGQFL.

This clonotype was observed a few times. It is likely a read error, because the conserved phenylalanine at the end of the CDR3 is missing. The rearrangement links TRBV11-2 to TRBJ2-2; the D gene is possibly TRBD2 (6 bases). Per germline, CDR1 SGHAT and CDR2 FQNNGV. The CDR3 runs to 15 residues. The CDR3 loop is CASSLVLAWAGELFL. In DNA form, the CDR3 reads TGTGCCAGTAGCTTAGTTCTAGCGTGGGCCGGGGAGCTGTTTTTA.

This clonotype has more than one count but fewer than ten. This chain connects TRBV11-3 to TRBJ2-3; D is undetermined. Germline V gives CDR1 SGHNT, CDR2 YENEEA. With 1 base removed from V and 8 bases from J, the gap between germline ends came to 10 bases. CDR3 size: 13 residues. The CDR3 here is CASSLAHRGTQYF. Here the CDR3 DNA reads TGTGCCAGCAGCTTAGCCCACAGAGGTACGCAGTATTTT. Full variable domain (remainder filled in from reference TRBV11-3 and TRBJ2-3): EAGVVQSPRYKIIEKKQPVAFWCNPISGHNTLYWYLQNLGQGPELLIRYENEEAVDDSQLPKDRFSAERLKGVDSTLKIQPAELGDSAVYLCASSLAHRGTQYFGPGTRLTVL.

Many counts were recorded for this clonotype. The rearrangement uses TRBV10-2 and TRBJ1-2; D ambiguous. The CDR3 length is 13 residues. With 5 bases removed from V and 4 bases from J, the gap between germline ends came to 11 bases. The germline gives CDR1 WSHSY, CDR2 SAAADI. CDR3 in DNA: TGCGCCAGCAGTTTTGGGGAAGGCTATGGCTACACCTTC. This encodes CASSFGEGYGYTF.

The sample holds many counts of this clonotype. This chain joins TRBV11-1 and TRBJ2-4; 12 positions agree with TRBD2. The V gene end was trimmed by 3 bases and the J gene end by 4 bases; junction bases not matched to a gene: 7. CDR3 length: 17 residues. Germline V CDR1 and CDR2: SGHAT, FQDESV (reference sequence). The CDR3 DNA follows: TGTGCCAGCAGCTTTCCCAGGACTAGCGGGACAAAAAACATTCAGTACTTC. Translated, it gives CASSFPRTSGTKNIQYF.

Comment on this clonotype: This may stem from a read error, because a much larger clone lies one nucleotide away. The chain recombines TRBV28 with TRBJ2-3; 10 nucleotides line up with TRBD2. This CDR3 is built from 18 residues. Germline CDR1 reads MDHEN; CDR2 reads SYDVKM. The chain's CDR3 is CASMKTSGYGLSKDTQYF. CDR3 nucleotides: TGTGCCAGCATGAAGACTAGCGGGTATGGGTTGAGCAAAGATACGCAGTATTTT.

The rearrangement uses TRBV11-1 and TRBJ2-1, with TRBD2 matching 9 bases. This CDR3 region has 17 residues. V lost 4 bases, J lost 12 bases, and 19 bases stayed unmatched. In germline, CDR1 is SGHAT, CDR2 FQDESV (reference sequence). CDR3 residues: CASSSVSSGNSYYGQFF. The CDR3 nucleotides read TGTGCCAGCAGCTCAGTCTCTAGCGGGAACTCCTACTATGGGCAGTTCTTC.

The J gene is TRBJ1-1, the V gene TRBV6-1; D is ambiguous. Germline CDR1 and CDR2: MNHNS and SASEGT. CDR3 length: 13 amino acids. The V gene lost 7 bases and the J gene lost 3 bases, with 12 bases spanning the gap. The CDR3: CASILQRDTEAFF. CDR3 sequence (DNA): TGTGCCAGCATATTACAGAGAGACACTGAAGCTTTCTTT.

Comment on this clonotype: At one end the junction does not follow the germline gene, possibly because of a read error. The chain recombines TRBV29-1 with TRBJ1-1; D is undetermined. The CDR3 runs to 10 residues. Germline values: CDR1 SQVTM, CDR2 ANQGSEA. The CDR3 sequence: CSVLETEAFF. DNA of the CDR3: TGTAGCGTACTTGAGACTGAAGCTTTCTTT.

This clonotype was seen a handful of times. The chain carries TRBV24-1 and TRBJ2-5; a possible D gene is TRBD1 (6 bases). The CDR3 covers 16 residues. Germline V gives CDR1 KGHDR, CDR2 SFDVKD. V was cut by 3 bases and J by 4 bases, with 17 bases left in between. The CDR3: CATSDHLGGIGETQYF. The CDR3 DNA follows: TGTGCCACCAGTGATCACTTAGGGGGAATCGGAGAGACCCAGTACTTC.

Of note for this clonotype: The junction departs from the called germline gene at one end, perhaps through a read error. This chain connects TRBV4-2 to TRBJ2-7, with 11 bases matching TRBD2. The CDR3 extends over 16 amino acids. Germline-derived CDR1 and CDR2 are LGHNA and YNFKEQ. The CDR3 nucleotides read TGTACCAGCAGCCAAGCGACTAGCGGGGTTTCCTACGGGCAGTACTTC. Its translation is CTSSQATSGVSYGQYF.

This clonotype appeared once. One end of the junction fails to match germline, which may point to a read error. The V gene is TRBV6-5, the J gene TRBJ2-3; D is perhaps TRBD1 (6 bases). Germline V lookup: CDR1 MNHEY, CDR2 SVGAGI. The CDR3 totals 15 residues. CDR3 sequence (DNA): TGTGCTAGCAGTCCCTGGGGGCTAAGTACAGATACGCAGTATTTT. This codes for CASSPWGLSTDTQYF.

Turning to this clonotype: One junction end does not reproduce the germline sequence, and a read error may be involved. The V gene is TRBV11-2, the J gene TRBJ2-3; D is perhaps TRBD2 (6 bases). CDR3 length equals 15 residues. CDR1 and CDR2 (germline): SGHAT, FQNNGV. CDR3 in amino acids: CASSYLSPSADAQYF. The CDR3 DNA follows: TGTGCTAGCAGCTATCTCTCACCTAGCGCAGATGCGCAGTATTTT.

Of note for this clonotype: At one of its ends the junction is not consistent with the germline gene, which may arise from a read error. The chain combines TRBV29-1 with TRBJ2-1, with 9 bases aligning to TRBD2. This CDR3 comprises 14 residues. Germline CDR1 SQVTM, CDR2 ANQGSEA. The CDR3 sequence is CSVEHSGSLNEQFF. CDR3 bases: TGCAGCGTTGAACATAGCGGGAGTTTGAATGAGCAGTTTTTC.

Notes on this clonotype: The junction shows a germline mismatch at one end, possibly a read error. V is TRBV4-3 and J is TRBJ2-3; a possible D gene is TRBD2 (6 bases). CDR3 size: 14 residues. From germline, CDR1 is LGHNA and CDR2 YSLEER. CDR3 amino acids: CASSQGGVSDTQYF. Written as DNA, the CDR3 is TGCGCCAGCAGCCAGGGGGGTGTATCAGACACGCAGTACTTT.

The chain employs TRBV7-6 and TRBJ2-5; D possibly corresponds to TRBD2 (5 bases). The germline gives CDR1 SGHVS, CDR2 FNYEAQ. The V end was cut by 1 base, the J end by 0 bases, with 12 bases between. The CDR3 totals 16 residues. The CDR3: CASSLVVTGYQETQYF. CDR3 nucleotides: TGTGCCAGCAGCTTAGTAGTAACGGGATACCAAGAGACCCAGTACTTC.

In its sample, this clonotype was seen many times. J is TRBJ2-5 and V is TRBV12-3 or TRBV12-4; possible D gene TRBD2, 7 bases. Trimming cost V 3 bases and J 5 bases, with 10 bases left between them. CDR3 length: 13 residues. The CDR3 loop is CASSFGGAETQYF. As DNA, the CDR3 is TGTGCCAGCAGTTTTGGGGGGGCGGAGACCCAGTACTTC.

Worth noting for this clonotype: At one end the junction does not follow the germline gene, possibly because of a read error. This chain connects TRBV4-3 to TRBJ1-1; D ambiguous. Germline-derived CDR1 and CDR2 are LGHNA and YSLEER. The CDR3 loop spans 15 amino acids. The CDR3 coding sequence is TGCGCCAGCAACCAGCTGGGTCGTGGGAACACTGGAGCTTTCTTT. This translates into CASNQLGRGNTGAFF.

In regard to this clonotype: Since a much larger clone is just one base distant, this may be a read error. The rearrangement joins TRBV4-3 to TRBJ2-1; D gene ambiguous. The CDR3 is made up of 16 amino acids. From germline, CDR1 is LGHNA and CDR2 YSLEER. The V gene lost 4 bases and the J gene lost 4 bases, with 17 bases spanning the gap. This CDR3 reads CASSLDPYSEYNEQFF. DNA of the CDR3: TGCGCCAGCAGCCTAGATCCCTACTCAGAATACAATGAGCAGTTCTTC.

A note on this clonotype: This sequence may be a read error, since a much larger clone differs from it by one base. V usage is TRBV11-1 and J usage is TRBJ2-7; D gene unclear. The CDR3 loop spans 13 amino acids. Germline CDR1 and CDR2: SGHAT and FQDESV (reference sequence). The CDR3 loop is CAISLDLTYEQYF. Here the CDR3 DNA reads TGTGCCATCAGCTTAGACTTGACTTACGAGCAGTACTTC.

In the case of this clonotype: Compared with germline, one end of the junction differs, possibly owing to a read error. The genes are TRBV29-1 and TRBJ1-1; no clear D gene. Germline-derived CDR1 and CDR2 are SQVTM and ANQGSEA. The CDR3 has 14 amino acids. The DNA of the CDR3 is TGCAGCGATGAAGACGGGAAGGTGAACACTGAAGCTTTCTTT. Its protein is CSDEDGKVNTEAFF.

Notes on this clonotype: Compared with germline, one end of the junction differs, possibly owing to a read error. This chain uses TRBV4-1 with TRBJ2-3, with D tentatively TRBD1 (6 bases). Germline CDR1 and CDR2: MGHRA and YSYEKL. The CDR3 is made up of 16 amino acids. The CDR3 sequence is CASSQGWQGWADTQYF. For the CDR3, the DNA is TGCGCCAGCAGCCAAGGTTGGCAGGGGTGGGCGGATACGCAGTATTTC.

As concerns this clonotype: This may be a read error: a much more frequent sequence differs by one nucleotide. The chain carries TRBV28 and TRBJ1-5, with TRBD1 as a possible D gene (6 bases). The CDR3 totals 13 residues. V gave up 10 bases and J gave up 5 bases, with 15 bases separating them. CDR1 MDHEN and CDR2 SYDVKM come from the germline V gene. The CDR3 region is CATKQGLHQPQHF. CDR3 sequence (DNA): TGTGCCACAAAACAGGGTCTTCATCAGCCCCAGCATTTT.

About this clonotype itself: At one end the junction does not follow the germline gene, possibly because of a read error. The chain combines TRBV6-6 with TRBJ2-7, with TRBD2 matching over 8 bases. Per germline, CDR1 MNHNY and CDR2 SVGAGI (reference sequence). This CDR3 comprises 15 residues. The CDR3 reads CASSSRREVSYEQHF. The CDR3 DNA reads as TGTGCCAGCAGTTCTAGGCGGGAGGTCTCTTACGAGCAGCACTTC.